This T cell receptor (beta chain) originates from a study of cytomegalovirus exposure and HLA in healthy donors. Whole-study context: A preliminary data release comprised around 90 million unique TCRs obtained from HLA-typed donors. Overall study findings and caveats: The study designated 150 to 200 TCR beta chains cytomegalovirus-associated.

Details on this clone: What it binds is not known.

This CDR3 has 17 residues. Trimming left V 6 bases short and J 0 bases short, with 23 bases between. CDR1 SQVTM and CDR2 ANQGSEA come from the germline V gene. The PCR was carried out with 60 Vbeta primers and 13 Jbeta primers. Sequencing was performed with immunoSEQ multiplex PCR; in TCRdb, only in-frame clones are kept and a portion is missing. The sample records some 180,000 clones, about four fifths being singletons. The receptor comes from a female donor in good health and CMV-seronegative. The specimen sequenced was PBMCs. V and J are TRBV29-1 and TRBJ1-2; D is perhaps TRBD1 (6 bases). CDR3 loop: CSVTVPTGELANYGYTF. Written as DNA, the CDR3 is TGCAGCGTCACGGTTCCGACAGGCGAGTTAGCTAACTATGGCTACACCTTC.